Each of the 16 T cell receptor beta chains below was sequenced from the same sample in a study of blood T cell repertoires in COVID-19. The method was immunoSEQ multiplex PCR; TCRdb's version includes in-frame clones alone and lacks a portion of them. This sample has some 220,000 clones, with about nine tenths found just once. The specimen was PBMCs or T cells enriched from blood (not recorded which). Every receptor here comes from a woman aged 40 to 50 with acute COVID-19.

The J gene is TRBJ2-1, the V gene TRBV11-2, with TRBD1 matching 8 bases. The CDR3 has 15 amino acids. Germline V gives CDR1 SGHAT, CDR2 FQNNGV. The J segment lost 8 bases and the V segment lost 2 bases, leaving 8 bases of the junction unmatched. The CDR3 region is CASSLRQGAVDEQFF. In DNA form, the CDR3 reads TGTGCCAGCAGCTTAAGGCAGGGGGCTGTCGATGAGCAGTTCTTC.

The gene calls are TRBV27 and TRBJ2-1, with TRBD2 matching 14 bases. CDR3 length: 18 residues. CDR1 MNHEY and CDR2 SMNVEV come from the germline V gene (reference sequence). V trimming: 5 bases; J trimming: 6 bases; junction bases outside the gene matches: 12. Written as DNA, the CDR3 is TGTGCCAGCAGTCTGGGACTAGCGGGAGAAAACTTCCCCAATGAGCAGTTCTTC. As protein: CASSLGLAGENFPNEQFF.

This chain uses TRBV4-1 with TRBJ1-1, with a tentative D call TRBD1 (6 bases). This CDR3 region has 14 residues. V was trimmed by 2 bases and J by 2 bases, leaving 9 bases between them. Looked up from germline, CDR1 is MGHRA and CDR2 is YSYEKL. In DNA form, the CDR3 reads TGCGCCAGCAGCCAAACACAGGGAAACACTGAAGCTTTCTTT. Protein product: CASSQTQGNTEAFF.

The chain is built from TRBV29-1 and TRBJ1-1; D is ambiguous. The CDR3 is made up of 12 amino acids. Trimming cost V 3 bases and J 7 bases, with 12 bases left between them. Germline CDR1 and CDR2: SQVTM and ANQGSEA. CDR3 in DNA: TGCAGCGTTGACGAGGGATTGGGTGAAGCTTTCTTT. This gives the protein CSVDEGLGEAFF.

The chain combines TRBV7-2 with TRBJ2-7, with 7 positions matching TRBD1. J was trimmed by 3 bases and V by 0 bases; bases with no gene match: 5. The germline V gene encodes CDR1 SGHTA and CDR2 FQGNSA. The CDR3 has 15 amino acids. DNA of the CDR3: TGTGCCAGCAGCTTAGCTGGGCAGGGGGACTACGAGCAGTACTTC. It encodes CASSLAGQGDYEQYF.

This rearrangement joins TRBV4-3 to TRBJ1-2, with 8 bases aligning to TRBD1. The V gene's germline CDR1 is LGHNA and CDR2 YSLEER. V trimming: 0 bases; J trimming: 3 bases; junction bases outside the gene matches: 3. The CDR3 is 15 amino acids. The CDR3 sequence is CASSQDYRGDYGYTF. The CDR3 coding sequence is TGCGCCAGCAGCCAAGATTACAGGGGGGACTATGGCTACACCTTC.

This chain joins TRBV5-1 and TRBJ1-1; D unresolved. Germline CDR1 SGHRS, CDR2 YFSETQ. This CDR3 comprises 13 residues. V dropped 2 bases and J dropped 5 bases, with 10 bases sitting between them. The CDR3 sequence is CASSLGGETEAFF. The CDR3 coding sequence is TGCGCCAGCAGCTTAGGCGGGGAGACTGAAGCTTTCTTT.

This chain connects TRBV9 to TRBJ2-6, with 8 bases fitting TRBD1. This CDR3 has 14 residues. Germline V CDR1 and CDR2: SGDLS, YYNGEE. V shed 7 bases and J 4 bases; nucleotides not matched to a gene: 4. The chain's CDR3 is CASGQGSGANVLTF. The CDR3 DNA sequence: TGTGCCAGCGGACAGGGTTCAGGGGCCAACGTCCTGACTTTC.

The chain carries TRBV4-1 and TRBJ2-3, with TRBD2 as a possible D gene (6 bases). This CDR3 is built from 13 residues. Germline CDR1 and CDR2: MGHRA and YSYEKL. Trimming took off 1 base at V and 10 bases at J, with 12 bases between the two ends. The chain's CDR3 is CASSQGSGVAQYF. The CDR3 DNA is TGCGCCAGCAGCCAAGGGTCGGGAGTTGCGCAGTATTTT.

The chain links TRBV4-2 to TRBJ2-6; D gene ambiguous. CDR1 is LGHNA, CDR2 YNFKEQ, per germline. This CDR3 has 16 amino acids. Trimming stripped 1 base from V and 0 bases from J, with 7 bases between. In DNA, the CDR3 is TGTGCCAGCAGCCAAGCCGAGTACTCTGGGGCCAACGTCCTGACTTTC. Its translation is CASSQAEYSGANVLTF.

Note on this clone: Other DNA sequences within the sample encode an identical CDR3. The J gene is TRBJ2-2, the V gene TRBV6-5; D may be TRBD1 (5 bases). Germline V gene sequence: CDR1 MNHEY, CDR2 SVGAGI. The V gene lost 0 bases and the J gene lost 5 bases, with 10 bases spanning the gap. The CDR3 runs to 15 residues. The CDR3 spells CASSYSGRPTGELFF. Here the CDR3 DNA reads TGTGCCAGCAGTTACTCGGGGCGACCTACCGGGGAGCTGTTTTTT.

The chain couples TRBV20-1 to TRBJ1-2, with 9 bases identical to TRBD1. Germline values: CDR1 DFQATT, CDR2 SNEGSKA (reference sequence). This CDR3 spans 17 amino acids. The V gene end was trimmed by 3 bases and the J gene end by 0 bases; junction bases not matched to a gene: 11. The CDR3 reads CSASVEGQGIANYGYTF. In DNA form, the CDR3 reads TGCAGTGCTAGTGTAGAGGGACAGGGCATAGCTAACTATGGCTACACCTTC.

V usage is TRBV14 and J usage is TRBJ1-6; 10 positions match TRBD1. Germline V gives CDR1 SGHDN, CDR2 FVKESK. The ends lost 4 bases at V and 5 bases at J; junction bases unmatched: 2. CDR3 size: 15 residues. DNA of the CDR3: TGTGCCAGCAGCCGGACAGGGGGGAATAATTCACCCCTCCACTTT. Protein product: CASSRTGGNNSPLHF.

In its sample, this clone was seen once. This CDR3 reads CASRSGTFRNTEAFF. As DNA, the CDR3 is TGCGCCAGCAGATCCGGGACATTTCGAAACACTGAAGCTTTCTTT. The rearrangement links TRBV23-1 to TRBJ1-1, with a weak D call TRBD1 (6 bases). TRBV23-1 belongs to the ORF category, with a function that is uncertain. V was clipped by 6 bases and J by 2 bases, with 16 bases between them. The CDR3 length is 15 residues.

V usage is TRBV5-4 and J usage is TRBJ1-4; possibly TRBD1 for D (5 bases). The CDR3 consists of 14 residues. Looked up from germline, CDR1 is SGHNT and CDR2 is YYREEE (reference sequence). Trimming stripped 1 base from V and 6 bases from J, with 10 bases between. CDR3 region: CASSLSGLDEKLFF. In nucleotides, the CDR3 is TGTGCCAGCAGCTTGTCAGGGTTAGATGAAAAACTGTTTTTT. The variable domain in full, completed from reference TRBV5-4 and TRBJ1-4, reads ETGVTQSPTHLIKTRGQQVTLRCSSQSGHNTVSWYQQALGQGPQFIFQYYREEENGRGNFPPRFSGLQFPNYSSELNVNALELDDSALYLCASSLSGLDEKLFFGSGTQLSVL.

The genes are TRBV25-1 and TRBJ2-1; D may be TRBD2 (6 bases). The germline V gene encodes CDR1 MGHDK and CDR2 SYGVNS. Trimming shortened V by 4 bases and J by 4 bases, and 11 bases separated the two germline ends. CDR3 size: 14 residues. The CDR3 nucleotides read TGTGCCAGCAGTGTTTGGCGGGATTACAATGAGCAGTTCTTC. Translated: CASSVWRDYNEQFF.